This TCR beta chain comes out of a study of T cell repertoires in ileal Crohn's disease (dated by TCRdb to between 2017 and 2020). As for the study more broadly: The median duration of disease was approximately 8.5 years, and at the time of surgery 30% to 35% of patients were active smokers. All patients had surgery for a complication: stricturing disease in roughly 60% and penetrating disease in 39%. Roughly half of the patients were given postoperative therapy, with approximately 18 on anti-TNF agents and about 11 on thiopurines. M6 samples were neoterminal ileum biopsies taken at postoperative colonoscopy. The TCR repertoire was analysed in fewer than 65 patients with Crohn's disease drawn from a prospective multicentre cohort. The study was conducted in parallel with a multicentre cohort built to find predictors of early endoscopic recurrence after ileocolonic resection. A Rutgeerts score higher than i0 was the definition used for endoscopic postoperative recurrence. The study sequenced about 180 mucosal samples from 55 or so patients, taken at several locations on the surgical specimen and at postoperative endoscopy.

For commercial TCRB immunosequencing, five hundred nanograms of biopsy DNA were submitted for each sample. Adaptive Biotechnology amplified the CDR3 regions from genomic DNA with a two-step multiplex PCR designed to control amplification bias. Primers for every V and J gene segment were used in the first PCR, and barcodes and Illumina adapters were added in the second PCR. CDR3 libraries were sequenced using an Illumina instrument. As for how the authors treated the data: Analysis combined the vendor-provided pipelines with custom analysis of raw data in R/Bioconductor under R version 3.3.0. Clonality, which ranges from 0 to 1, was calculated as the inverse of the normalised Shannon entropy across all productive clones. High-frequency clones were defined as the repertoire share of the top 100 clones, retaining only clones passing a 95% confidence test. Repertoire diversity was measured with the Simpson index, and overlap between samples was measured with the Morisita-Horn index. TCRdb took this table from immuneACCESS and kept in-frame rearrangements with V and J called. Such tables lack part of the clones; where checked against another copy, unresolved V genes explain under half of the gap, and the rest is unexplained. The V and J calls and clone size come from that table; D and trimming were worked out from the DNA. This sample holds about 13,000 clones; just under 80% were observed only once. The ten largest clones add up to about 4.4% of the sample.

Overall study results and their limits: Mucosal CD4 and CD8 T cells were sorted and sequenced only in a subgroup of patients, the size of which was not stated. Compared with CD4 T cells, sorted CD8 T cells held more high-frequency clones, which suggests that the mucosal expansions were mostly CD8. Higher high-frequency clone percentages at surgery were associated with endoscopic recurrence; all patients with clonality above 26.8% (18/57) had recurrence. Compared with non-smokers, patients who were active smokers at surgery showed a significantly higher proportion of clonal expansions (roughly 26% vs 20%, p=0.02). Within the first year after surgery, the timing of postoperative endoscopy varied, and the median delay was about seven months.

This specimen's time point label, per the study, means: neoterminal ileum biopsy at postoperative endoscopy, about 6 months after surgery. Eligible patients were adults with ileal or ileocolonic Crohn's disease who had an indication for ileocolonic resection. Whole ileal mucosal biopsies were kept frozen at -80 degrees C prior to DNA extraction. Genomic DNA was extracted from frozen whole biopsies with a TRizol-based method and quantified on a NanoDrop 2000 spectrophotometer. Concerning this clone: The specificity of this receptor is unknown. No base quality values were provided; no much bigger clone lies one nucleotide off.

This clonotype was obtained from an adult with Crohn's disease. The sample taken for sequencing was ileal tissue.

The sequenced DNA: TGTGCCAGCAGCTTAGGTACAAAAGAGACCCAGTACTTC. This translates into CASSLGTKETQYF. The rearrangement combines TRBV7-3 with TRBJ2-5; the D gene remains uncertain. From cysteine to phenylalanine, the CDR3 is 13 amino acids long. Just the 39-base CDR3 DNA is kept, in frame starting at base 1. The V end loses 2 bases and the J end loses 3 bases, and a stretch of 7 bases separates them. CDR1 SGHTA and CDR2 FQGTGA are derived from the germline V gene.